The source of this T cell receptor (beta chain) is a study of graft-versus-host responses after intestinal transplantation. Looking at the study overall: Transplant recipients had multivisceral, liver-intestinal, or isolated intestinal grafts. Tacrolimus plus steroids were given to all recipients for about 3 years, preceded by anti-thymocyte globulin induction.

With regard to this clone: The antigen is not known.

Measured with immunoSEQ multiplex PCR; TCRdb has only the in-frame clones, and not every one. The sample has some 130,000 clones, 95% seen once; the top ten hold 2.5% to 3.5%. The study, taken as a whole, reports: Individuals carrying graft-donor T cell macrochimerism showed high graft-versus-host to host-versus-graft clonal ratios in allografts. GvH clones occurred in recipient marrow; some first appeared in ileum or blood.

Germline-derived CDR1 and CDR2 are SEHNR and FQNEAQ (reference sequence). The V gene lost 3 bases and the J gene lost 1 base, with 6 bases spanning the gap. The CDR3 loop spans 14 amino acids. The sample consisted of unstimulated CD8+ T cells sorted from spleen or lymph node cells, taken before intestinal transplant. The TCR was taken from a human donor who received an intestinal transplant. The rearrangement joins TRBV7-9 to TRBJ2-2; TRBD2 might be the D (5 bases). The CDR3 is CASSFAGNTGELFF. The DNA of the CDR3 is TGTGCCAGCAGCTTTGCGGGGAACACCGGGGAGCTGTTTTTT. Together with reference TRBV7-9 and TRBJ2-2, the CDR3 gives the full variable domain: DTGVSQNPRHKITKRGQNVTFRCDPISEHNRLYWYRQTLGQGPEFLTYFQNEAQLEKSRLLSDRFSAERPKGSFSTLEIQRTEQGDSAMYLCASSFAGNTGELFFGEGSRLTVL.